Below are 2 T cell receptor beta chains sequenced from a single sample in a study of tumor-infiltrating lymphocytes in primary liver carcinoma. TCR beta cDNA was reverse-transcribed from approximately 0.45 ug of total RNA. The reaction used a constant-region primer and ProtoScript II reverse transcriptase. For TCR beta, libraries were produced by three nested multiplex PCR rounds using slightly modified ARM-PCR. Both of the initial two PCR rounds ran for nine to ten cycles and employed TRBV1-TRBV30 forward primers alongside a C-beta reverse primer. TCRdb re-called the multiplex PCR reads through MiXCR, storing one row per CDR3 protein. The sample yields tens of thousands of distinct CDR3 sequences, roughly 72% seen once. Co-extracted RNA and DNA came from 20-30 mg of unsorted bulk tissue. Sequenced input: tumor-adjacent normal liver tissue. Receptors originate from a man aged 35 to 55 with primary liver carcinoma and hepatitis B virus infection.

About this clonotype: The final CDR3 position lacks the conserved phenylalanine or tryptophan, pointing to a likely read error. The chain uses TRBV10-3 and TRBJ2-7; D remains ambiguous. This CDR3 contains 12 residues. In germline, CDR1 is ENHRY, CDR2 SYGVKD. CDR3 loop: CTISKAGQEQYL. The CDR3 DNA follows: TGTACCATCAGTAAAGCCGGGCAAGAGCAGTACCTC.

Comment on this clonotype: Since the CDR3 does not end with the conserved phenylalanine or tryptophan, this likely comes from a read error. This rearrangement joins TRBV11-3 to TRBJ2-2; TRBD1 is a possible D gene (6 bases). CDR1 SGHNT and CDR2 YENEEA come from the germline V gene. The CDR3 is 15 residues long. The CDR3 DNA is TGTGCCAGCGGCTTGTCCCCCAGGGGCGATGCGGAGCTGTTTCTT. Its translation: CASGLSPRGDAELFL.